One sample yielded the 13 T cell receptor beta chains listed below, sequenced in a study of CD8+ T cells in alopecia areata. Following extraction, RNA underwent reverse transcription to cDNA, which served as the sequencing template. The table came from immunoSEQ multiplex PCR; TCRdb's copy has only in-frame clones and leaves some out. The table includes around 200,000 clones, 45% to 75% detected once. Sample treatment: oral pan-JAK inhibitor, 5-10 mg twice daily. The sample consisted of CD4+ T cells sorted from blood, taken at week 4, from a patient treated with tofacitinib. The origin of the receptors is a human donor with alopecia areata.

The genes are TRBV15 and TRBJ2-1; D gene ambiguous. Germline assignment: CDR1 LNHNV and CDR2 YYDKDF (reference sequence). This CDR3 contains 14 residues. V was clipped by 3 bases and J by 8 bases, with 14 bases between them. As DNA, the CDR3 is TGTGCCACCAGCAGGTTTAAGTCCCGATATGAGCAGTTCTTC. Translating gives CATSRFKSRYEQFF. Looking up the rest from reference TRBV15 and TRBJ2-1 gives the full variable domain: DAMVIQNPRYQVTQFGKPVTLSCSQTLNHNVMYWYQQKSSQAPKLLFHYYDKDFNNEADTPDNFQSRRPNTSFCFLDIRSPGLGDTAMYLCATSRFKSRYEQFFGPGTRLTVL.

This chain connects TRBV5-1 to TRBJ2-3; TRBD1 matches at 7 bases. CDR1 SGHRS and CDR2 YFSETQ come from the germline V gene. The CDR3 extends over 13 amino acids. Trimming removed 4 bases from V and 6 bases from J; junction bases left unmatched: 5. CDR3 bases: TGCGCCAGCAGCCTAGGACAGGTCGATACGCAGTATTTT. Translated: CASSLGQVDTQYF.

The rearrangement uses TRBV29-1 and TRBJ2-5; 8 bases align to TRBD1. Looked up from germline, CDR1 is SQVTM and CDR2 is ANQGSEA. CDR3 size: 13 residues. V lost 4 bases, J lost 1 base, and 2 bases stayed unmatched. CDR3 sequence reads: CSVAGTGQETQYF. As DNA, the CDR3 is TGCAGCGTTGCCGGGACAGGCCAAGAGACCCAGTACTTC.

The chain carries TRBV29-1 and TRBJ1-2; 9 nucleotides line up with TRBD1. Germline CDR1 and CDR2: SQVTM and ANQGSEA. CDR3 size: 14 residues. V trimming: 4 bases; J trimming: 6 bases; junction bases outside the gene matches: 9. The DNA of the CDR3 is TGCAGCGTTGGGCCACAGGGGGCGGTGGATGGCTACACCTTC. It translates to CSVGPQGAVDGYTF.

The rearrangement joins TRBV5-1 to TRBJ1-2, with TRBD1 matching 9 bases. The ends lost 0 bases at V and 7 bases at J; junction bases unmatched: 10. This CDR3 region has 16 residues. Germline CDR1 SGHRS, CDR2 YFSETQ. The CDR3 coding sequence is TGCGCCAGCAGCTTGGACCGACAGGGGGGGAACCCTGGCTACACCTTC. This codes for CASSLDRQGGNPGYTF.

Comment on this clone: This may be a read error, as it is one base from a much larger clone. The chain uses TRBV7-9 and TRBJ2-7; D remains unclear. This CDR3 contains 11 residues. The V and J ends lost 3 bases and 3 bases respectively, with 3 bases between them. The germline V gene has CDR1 SEHNR and CDR2 FQNEAQ (reference sequence). The CDR3 sequence: CASSFYYEQYF. The CDR3 DNA reads TGTGCCAGCAGCTTCTACTACGAGCAGTACTTC. Using reference TRBV7-9 and TRBJ2-7 for the parts outside the CDR3, the full variable domain is DTGVSQNPRHKITKRGQNVTFRCDPISEHNRLYWYRQTLGQGPEFLTYFQNEAQLEKSRLLSDRFSAERPKGSFSTLEIQRTEQGDSAMYLCASSFYYEQYFGPGTRLTVT.

The rearrangement joins TRBV15 to TRBJ1-2; 8 bases are shared with TRBD1. V dropped 1 base and J dropped 4; count of bases not matched to a gene: 8. This CDR3 is built from 16 residues. The germline V gene encodes CDR1 LNHNV and CDR2 YYDKDF (reference sequence). CDR3 sequence: CATSRAPTGVVYGYTF. DNA for the CDR3: TGTGCCACCAGCAGAGCTCCGACAGGGGTGGTCTATGGCTACACCTTC. Full variable domain (outside the CDR3, taken from reference TRBV15 and TRBJ1-2): DAMVIQNPRYQVTQFGKPVTLSCSQTLNHNVMYWYQQKSSQAPKLLFHYYDKDFNNEADTPDNFQSRRPNTSFCFLDIRSPGLGDTAMYLCATSRAPTGVVYGYTFGSGTRLTVV.

The V gene is TRBV6-6, the J gene TRBJ2-2; 11 nucleotides match TRBD2. Germline lookup yields CDR1 MNHNY and CDR2 SVGAGI (reference sequence). The CDR3 is 16 residues long. J lost 5 bases, V lost 8 bases, and 10 bases had no gene match. For the CDR3, the DNA is TGTGCCAGCGCTCAGGCGGGACTAGCGGTTACCGGGGAGCTGTTTTTT. This translates into CASAQAGLAVTGELFF.

This sequence joins TRBV4-1 and TRBJ1-4, with 12 nucleotides matching TRBD1. V trimming: 1 base; J trimming: 8 bases; junction bases outside the gene matches: 8. The CDR3 totals 17 residues. Germline-derived CDR1 and CDR2 are MGHRA and YSYEKL. The CDR3 region is CASSQGRDRGREEKLFF. CDR3 bases: TGCGCCAGCAGCCAAGGTCGGGACAGGGGGCGTGAGGAAAAACTGTTTTTT.

Comments on this clone: Other nucleotide sequences from this sample produce the same CDR3. CDR3 amino acids: CAWSGSYNEQFF. In DNA, the CDR3 is TGTGCCTGGAGCGGCAGCTACAATGAGCAGTTCTTC. This rearrangement joins TRBV30 to TRBJ2-1, with D hard to call. V lost 3 bases and J lost 3, with 6 bases in between. The CDR3 has 12 residues. Germline assignment: CDR1 GTSNPN and CDR2 SVGIG (reference sequence).

V gene TRBV29-1 combines with J gene TRBJ2-7, with 15 bases that match TRBD2. From germline, CDR1 is SQVTM and CDR2 ANQGSEA. The CDR3 is 17 residues long. V was clipped by 6 bases and J by 4 bases; unmatched bases: 13. In nucleotides, the CDR3 is TGCAGCGTCGGAGGACTAGCGGGAGGGCCTCAGCCTTACGAGCAGTACTTC. It translates to CSVGGLAGGPQPYEQYF.

This clone was seen just once. The chain is built from TRBV29-1 and TRBJ2-7, with D possibly matching TRBD1 (6 bases). Trimming pared 2 bases from V and 6 bases from J, leaving 17 bases between. CDR3 length: 14 amino acids. Germline CDR1 and CDR2: SQVTM and ANQGSEA. The CDR3 sequence is CSVEIRGSTGEQYF. In nucleotides, the CDR3 is TGCAGCGTTGAAATCAGGGGTTCTACAGGCGAGCAGTACTTC.

J is TRBJ2-1 and V is TRBV10-3; TRBD2 agrees at 15 bases. There are 17 residues in the CDR3. Germline V gene data show CDR1 as ENHRY and CDR2 as SYGVKD. After removal of 3 bases from V and 7 bases from J, the junction contained 7 bases not matched to a gene. CDR3 in amino acids: CAISDSRTSGRDNEQFF. CDR3 nucleotide sequence: TGTGCCATCAGTGATTCCCGGACTAGCGGGAGGGATAATGAGCAGTTCTTC.